This is a list of T cell receptor beta chains from one sample in a study of T cell responses to AZD1222 COVID-19 vaccine. Method: immunoSEQ multiplex PCR; TCRdb's copy keeps in-frame clones and lacks some. The sample consists of around 120,000 clones, 80% to 95% of them appearing once. The sample here was peripheral blood, taken 28 days after the second AZD1222 dose. The receptor source for this set is an adult who received the AZD1222 COVID-19 vaccine. Both conserved end residues are part of each CDR3. A D gene is named only where the DNA matches it firmly. Part of the rows lack a size; the others show once, few, many or a class for expanded clones.

TRBV7-2	TRBJ1-1	-	-	TGTGCCAGCAGCTTACACAGAGACACTGAAGCTTTCTTT	CASSLHRDTEAFF
TRBV28	TRBJ2-3	TRBD2	-	TGTGCCAGCAGAAGGACTAGCGGGAAGGATACGCAGTATTTT	CASRRTSGKDTQYF
TRBV7-2	TRBJ2-5	-	once	TGTGCCAGCAGCTCAGAACAGGGAGAGACCCAGTACTTC	CASSSEQGETQYF
TRBV29-1	TRBJ1-1	TRBD1	-	TGCAGCGGCACGACAGGGGTTGGCACTGAAGCTTTCTTT	CSGTTGVGTEAFF
TRBV7-2	TRBJ2-1	-	-	TGTGCCAGCAGCACTAGTGGGTATAGTGACAATGAGCAGTTCTTC	CASSTSGYSDNEQFF
TRBV4-1	TRBJ2-5	-	-	TGCGCCAGCAGCCAACTACCGAGCCAAGAGACCCAGTACTTC	CASSQLPSQETQYF
TRBV19	TRBJ1-1	TRBD1	-	TGTGCCAGTAGTCCGGGACAGGTGAACACTGAAGCTTTCTTT	CASSPGQVNTEAFF
TRBV5-1	TRBJ1-4	TRBD1	-	TGCGCCAGCAGCTTCGCAGGGGGTATTGCCGTGACTAATGAAAAACTGTTTTTT	CASSFAGGIAVTNEKLFF
TRBV10-2	TRBJ2-1	TRBD2	-	TGCGCCAGCAGAATAGCGGGGGCCCCAGGGGAGCAGTTCTTC	CASRIAGAPGEQFF
TRBV5-4	TRBJ2-1	-	-	TGTGCCAGCAGCAGTAACAGGGTGGCTGGCAATGAGCAGTTCTTC	CASSSNRVAGNEQFF
TRBV4-1	TRBJ2-1	TRBD1	-	TGCGCCAGCAGCCAGTGGGGGGGACAGGGGGCTTATGAGCAGTTCTTC	CASSQWGGQGAYEQFF
TRBV28	TRBJ2-7	TRBD1	-	TGTGCCAGCAGTTTCCCCAAGGGACAGGGAATGTACGAGCAGTACTTC	CASSFPKGQGMYEQYF
TRBV29-1	TRBJ1-2	-	-	TGCAGCGCCCCAGGACGGGGGAATGGGTATGGCTACACCTTC	CSAPGRGNGYGYTF
TRBV5-1	TRBJ1-1	-	-	TGCGCCAGCAGCTGGAATGCAGGGTCGGGGACTGAAGCTTTCTTT	CASSWNAGSGTEAFF
TRBV20-1	TRBJ2-7	-	once	TGCAGTGCCACCCCGGGCTACGAGCAGTACTTC	CSATPGYEQYF
TRBV11-2	TRBJ1-3	TRBD1	-	TGTGCCAGCAGCGGACAGGCTATCCCTGGAAACACCATATATTTT	CASSGQAIPGNTIYF
TRBV28	TRBJ1-4	TRBD1	-	TGTGCCAGCAGTACACACTCCGGGACAGGGGCGACCAGACTGTTTTTT	CASSTHSGTGATRLFF
TRBV4-1	TRBJ2-6	-	-	TGCGCCAGCAGCCAAGTTACGGGGGCGGGTGGGGCCAACGTCCTGACTTTC	CASSQVTGAGGANVLTF
TRBV7-8	TRBJ2-5	-	-	TGTGCCAGCAGCCCAGGAAGGCAGATACAAGAGACCCAGTACTTC	CASSPGRQIQETQYF
TRBV5-1	TRBJ2-7	-	-	TGCGCCAGCAGCTTAGGCGGGATAAGGGAGCAGTACTTC	CASSLGGIREQYF
TRBV6-5	TRBJ2-1	TRBD2	-	TGTGCCAGCAGTACCGGGACTAGCGCAAGAGAGCAGTTCTTC	CASSTGTSAREQFF
TRBV14	TRBJ1-1	-	-	TGTGCCAGCAGACCCTACCTGCGCAGGGTAGAATCCGAAGCTTTCTTT	CASRPYLRRVESEAFF